The sequence of this T cell receptor (beta chain) was determined in a study of graft-versus-host responses after intestinal transplantation. Study-level background: All recipients were transplanted with multivisceral, liver-intestinal, or isolated intestinal grafts. All of the recipients had induction that used anti-thymocyte globulin, then tacrolimus and steroids for 2 to 3 years.

Assay: immunoSEQ multiplex PCR; the TCRdb copy retains only in-frame clones and omits some. The table includes 1,400 to 1,500 clones, about 92% detected once. Concerning this clone: The target antigen is unknown.

Study-wide points: Early declines in HvG clones that occurred post-transplant were associated with peak circulating GvH clone levels. Across patients carrying graft-donor T cell macrochimerism, allografts held high graft-versus-host to host-versus-graft clonal ratios.

This material consisted of PBMCs, taken 8 days after intestinal transplant. The TCR originated in a human patient who received an intestinal transplant, so some T cells may come from the graft donor.

The CDR3 coding sequence is TGTGCCAGCACTAGCTCGGGGGTCGGTCCCCTCCACTTT. Protein sequence: CASTSSGVGPLHF. The J gene is TRBJ1-6, the V gene TRBV9; possible D gene TRBD1, 5 bases. Per germline, CDR1 SGDLS and CDR2 YYNGEE. Trimming took 6 bases from V and 13 from J, leaving 17 bases between them. The CDR3 sequence is 13 residues long.